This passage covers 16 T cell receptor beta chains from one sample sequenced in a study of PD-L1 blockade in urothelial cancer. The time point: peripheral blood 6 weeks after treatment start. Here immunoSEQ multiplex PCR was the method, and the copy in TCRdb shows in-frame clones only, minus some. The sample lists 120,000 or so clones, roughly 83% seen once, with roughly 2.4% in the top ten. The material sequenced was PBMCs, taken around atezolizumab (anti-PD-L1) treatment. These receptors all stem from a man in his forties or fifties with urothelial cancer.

CDR3 coding DNA: TGTGCCAGCAGTTTATGGGCGGGCAGTTGGAACTCCTACGAGCAGTACTTC. As protein: CASSLWAGSWNSYEQYF. V and J are TRBV28 and TRBJ2-7; a possible D gene is TRBD2 (5 bases). V lost 0 bases and J lost 0, with 15 bases in between. Germline loops: CDR1 MDHEN, CDR2 SYDVKM. The CDR3 is 17 amino acids.

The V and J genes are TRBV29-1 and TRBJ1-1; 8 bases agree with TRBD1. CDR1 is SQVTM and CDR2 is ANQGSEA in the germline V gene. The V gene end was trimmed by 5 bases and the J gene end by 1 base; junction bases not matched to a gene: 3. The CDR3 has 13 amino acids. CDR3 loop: CSVFTGGNTEAFF. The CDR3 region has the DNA TGCAGCGTTTTCACAGGGGGGAACACTGAAGCTTTCTTT.

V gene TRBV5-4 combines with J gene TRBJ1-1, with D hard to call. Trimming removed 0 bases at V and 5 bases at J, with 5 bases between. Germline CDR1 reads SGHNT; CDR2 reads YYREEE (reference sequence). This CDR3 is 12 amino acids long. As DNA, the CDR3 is TGTGCCAGCAGCTTGGTTCCGACTGAAGCTTTCTTT. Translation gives CASSLVPTEAFF.

The CDR3 sequence: CAIGEVAGSGNEQFF. Written as DNA, the CDR3 is TGTGCCATCGGGGAGGTAGCGGGTTCCGGCAATGAGCAGTTCTTC. The chain recombines TRBV10-3 with TRBJ2-1; TRBD2 matches 7 bases. CDR1 and CDR2 (germline): ENHRY, SYGVKD. J gave up 6 bases and V 8 bases, and 13 bases lay outside the gene matches. The length of the CDR3 is 15 residues.

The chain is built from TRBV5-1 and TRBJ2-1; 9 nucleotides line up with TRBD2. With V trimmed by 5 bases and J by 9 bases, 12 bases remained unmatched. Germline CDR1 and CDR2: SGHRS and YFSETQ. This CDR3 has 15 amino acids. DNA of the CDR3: TGCGCCAGCAGGTCTCTAGCGGGAACGTCGGGTGAGCAGTTCTTC. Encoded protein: CASRSLAGTSGEQFF. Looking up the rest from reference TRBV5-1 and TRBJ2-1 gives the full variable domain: KAGVTQTPRYLIKTRGQQVTLSCSPISGHRSVSWYQQTPGQGLQFLFEYFSETQRNKGNFPGRFSGRQFSNSRSEMNVSTLELGDSALYLCASRSLAGTSGEQFFGPGTRLTVL.

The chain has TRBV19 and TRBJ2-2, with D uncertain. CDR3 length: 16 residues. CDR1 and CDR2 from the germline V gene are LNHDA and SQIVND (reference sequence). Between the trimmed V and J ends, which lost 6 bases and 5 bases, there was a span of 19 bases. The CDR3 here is CASRPAVLGRTGELFF. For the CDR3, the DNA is TGTGCCAGTAGACCCGCAGTGTTGGGCCGAACCGGGGAGCTGTTTTTT.

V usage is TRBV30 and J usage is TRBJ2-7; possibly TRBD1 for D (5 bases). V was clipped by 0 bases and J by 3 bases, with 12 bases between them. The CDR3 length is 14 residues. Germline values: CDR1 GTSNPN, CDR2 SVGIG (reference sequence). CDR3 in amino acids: CAWSVERRGYEQYF. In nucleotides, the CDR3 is TGTGCCTGGAGTGTTGAGCGAAGGGGCTACGAGCAGTACTTC.

CDR3 residues: CASSWSLGGWDRAFF. DNA of the CDR3: TGTGCCAGCAGCTGGAGTTTGGGGGGATGGGATCGTGCTTTCTTT. This rearrangement joins TRBV6-5 to TRBJ1-1; D perhaps matches TRBD1 (5 bases). Trimming took off 6 bases at V and 11 bases at J, with 25 bases between the two ends. Germline CDR1 and CDR2: MNHEY and SVGAGI. This CDR3 has 15 residues.

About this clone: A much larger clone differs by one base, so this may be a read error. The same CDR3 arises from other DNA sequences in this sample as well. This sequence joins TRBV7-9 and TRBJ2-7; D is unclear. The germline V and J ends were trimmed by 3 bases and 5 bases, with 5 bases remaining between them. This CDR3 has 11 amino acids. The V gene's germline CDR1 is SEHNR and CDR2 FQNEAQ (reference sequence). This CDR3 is CASSLLHEQYF. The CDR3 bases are TGTGCCAGCAGCTTGCTACACGAGCAGTACTTC.

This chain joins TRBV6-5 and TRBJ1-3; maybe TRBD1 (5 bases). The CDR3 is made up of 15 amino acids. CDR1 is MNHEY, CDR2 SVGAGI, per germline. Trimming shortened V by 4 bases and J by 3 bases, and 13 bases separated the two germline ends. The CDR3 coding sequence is TGTGCCAGCAGTTTCTCTGGGGGGAATGGAAACACCATATATTTT. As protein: CASSFSGGNGNTIYF.

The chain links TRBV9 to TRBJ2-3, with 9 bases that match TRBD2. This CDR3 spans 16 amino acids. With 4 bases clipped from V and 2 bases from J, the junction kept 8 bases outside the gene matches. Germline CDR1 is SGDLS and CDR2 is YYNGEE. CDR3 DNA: TGTGCCAGCAGCCCAAAGACTAGCGGATACACAGATACGCAGTATTTT. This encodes CASSPKTSGYTDTQYF.

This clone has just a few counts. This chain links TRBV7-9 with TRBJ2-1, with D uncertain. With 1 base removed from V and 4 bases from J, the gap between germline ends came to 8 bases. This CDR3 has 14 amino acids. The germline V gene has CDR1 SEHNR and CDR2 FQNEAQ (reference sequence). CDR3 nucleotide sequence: TGTGCCAGCAGCTTAGATCTCAGGTACAATGAGCAGTTCTTC. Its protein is CASSLDLRYNEQFF.

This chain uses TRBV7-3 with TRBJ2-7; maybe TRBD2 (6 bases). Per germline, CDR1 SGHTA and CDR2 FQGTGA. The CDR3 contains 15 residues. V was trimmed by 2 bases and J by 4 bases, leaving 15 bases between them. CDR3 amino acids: CASSLEVAAIYEQYF. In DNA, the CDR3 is TGTGCCAGCAGCTTAGAGGTAGCGGCCATATACGAGCAGTACTTC.

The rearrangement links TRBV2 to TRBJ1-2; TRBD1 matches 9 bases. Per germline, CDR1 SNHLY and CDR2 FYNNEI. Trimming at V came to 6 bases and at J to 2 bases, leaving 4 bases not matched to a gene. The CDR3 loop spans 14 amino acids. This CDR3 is CASSRQGDNYGYTF. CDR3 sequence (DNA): TGTGCCAGCAGCCGACAGGGGGACAACTATGGCTACACCTTC.

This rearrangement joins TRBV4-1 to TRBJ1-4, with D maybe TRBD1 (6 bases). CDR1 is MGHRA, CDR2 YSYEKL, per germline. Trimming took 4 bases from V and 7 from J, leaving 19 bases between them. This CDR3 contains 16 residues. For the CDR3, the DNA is TGCGCCAGCAGCCCTCCTGGGGGCACCGGGTCTGAAAAACTGTTTTTT. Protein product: CASSPPGGTGSEKLFF.

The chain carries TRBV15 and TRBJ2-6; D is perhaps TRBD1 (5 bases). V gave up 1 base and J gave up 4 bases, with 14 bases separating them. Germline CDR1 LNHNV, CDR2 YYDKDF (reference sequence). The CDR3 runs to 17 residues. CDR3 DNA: TGTGCCACCAGCAGAGGACCTCTAGGGGTCGGGGCCAACGTCCTGACTTTC. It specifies CATSRGPLGVGANVLTF.